Reported below is one TCR beta chain. Splitting the CD4+ cells yielded a CD45RA+ naive subset and a CD45RA-negative memory subset. It was across several immunoSEQ plates that each subset's genomic DNA was evenly split. Sorted-subset replicate PCR reactions were performed with approximately 200 ng DNA, corresponding to roughly 30,000 T cell genomes. The repertoire was sequenced with immunoSEQ multiplex PCR; TCRdb's copy has only in-frame clones and lacks some. The sample has some 1,100,000 clones; approximately 80% are singletons. This record comes from a study of shared clonotypes between healthy human individuals. This CDR3 is built from 16 residues. Germline CDR1 reads LGHNA; CDR2 reads YSLEER. V was pared by 6 bases and J by 0 bases, with 6 bases of the junction left unmatched.

This receptor was obtained from a man aged 18 to 35 in good health. Some clones in this sample may be carry-over from other donors' samples. This chain uses TRBV4-3 with TRBJ2-3; 10 nucleotides line up with TRBD2. Input material: memory CD4+ T cells from PBMCs. Subset denoted: CD45RA-negative fraction. The CDR3 sequence: CASRPGLASSTDTQYF. CDR3 DNA: TGCGCCAGCAGGCCGGGACTAGCGTCTAGCACAGATACGCAGTATTTT.